This entry is about one TCR beta chain. The method, 5' RACE with UMI labels, was used to prepare the TRB cDNA libraries. TCRdb re-called the 5' RACE reads and catalogs CDR3 proteins one per entry, DNA excluded. The data include 43,000 or so distinct CDR3 sequences; the top ten clones carry 1.6%. There are 14 residues in the CDR3. The germline CDR1 and CDR2 sequences are MDHEN and SYDVKM. The record originates from a study of CXCR3-negative and CXCR3-positive naive CD8 T cells. This receptor was identified in a human donor in good health. Some clones in this sample may be carry-over from other donors' samples. The gene calls are TRBV28 and TRBJ1-1; TCRdb's D call of TRBD1 is untestable without DNA. The sample comprised naive CXCR3- CD8+ T cells from blood. Indicated subset: CD45RO-CCR7+CD27+CD95- naive CD8+ T cells lacking CXCR3 (TNR3-). The CDR3 loop reads CASSYLGENTEAFF.